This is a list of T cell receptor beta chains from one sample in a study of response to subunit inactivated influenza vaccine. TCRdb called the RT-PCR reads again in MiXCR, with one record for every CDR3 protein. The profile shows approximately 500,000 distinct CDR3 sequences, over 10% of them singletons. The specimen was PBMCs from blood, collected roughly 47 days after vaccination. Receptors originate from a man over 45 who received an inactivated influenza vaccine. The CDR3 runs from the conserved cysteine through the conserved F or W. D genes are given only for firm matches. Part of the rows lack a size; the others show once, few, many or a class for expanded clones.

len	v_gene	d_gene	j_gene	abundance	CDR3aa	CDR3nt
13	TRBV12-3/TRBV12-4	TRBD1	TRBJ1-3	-	CASRIQGPATIYF	TGTGCCAGCAGAATACAGGGGCCTGCCACCATATATTTT
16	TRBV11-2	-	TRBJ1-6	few	CASSLDRLWNGSPLHF	TGTGCCAGCAGCTTAGATCGATTATGGAACGGGTCACCCCTCCACTTT
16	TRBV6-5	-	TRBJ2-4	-	CASSYVTGLAKNIQYF	TGTGCCAGCAGTTACGTTACAGGCCTAGCCAAAAACATTCAGTACTTC
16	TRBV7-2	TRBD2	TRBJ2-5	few	CASSLTGTSGWETQYF	TGTGCCAGCAGCCTCACCGGGACTAGCGGGTGGGAGACCCAGTACTTC
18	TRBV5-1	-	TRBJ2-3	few	CASSLFVRADSSTDTQYF	TGCGCCAGCAGCTTGTTCGTCCGGGCGGATTCTAGCACAGATACGCAGTATTTT
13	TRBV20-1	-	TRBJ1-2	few	CSAPSGGLGGYTF	TGCAGTGCTCCCAGCGGAGGTCTAGGGGGCTACACCTTC
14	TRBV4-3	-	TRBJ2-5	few	CASSQVGLQETQYF	TGCGCCAGCAGCCAAGTTGGTCTCCAAGAGACCCAGTACTTC
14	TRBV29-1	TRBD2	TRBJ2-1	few	CSVKPGLALDEQFF	TGCAGCGTAAAACCGGGACTAGCTTTGGATGAGCAGTTCTTC
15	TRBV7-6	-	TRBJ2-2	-	CASSSTVGATGELFF	TGTGCCAGCAGCTCTACAGTGGGGGCGACCGGGGAGCTGTTTTTT
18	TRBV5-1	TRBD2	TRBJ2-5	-	CASSLGSSGGLFRETQYF	TGCGCCAGCAGCTTGGGCTCAAGCGGGGGTCTGTTCAGAGAGACCCAGTACTTC
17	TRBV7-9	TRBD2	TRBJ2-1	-	CASSLGSSGSLYNEQFF	TGTGCCAGCAGCTTAGGCTCTAGCGGGAGTTTATACAATGAGCAGTTCTTC
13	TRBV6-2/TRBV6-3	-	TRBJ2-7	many	CASSYTGAYEQYF	TGTGCCAGCAGTTACACAGGAGCCTACGAGCAGTACTTC
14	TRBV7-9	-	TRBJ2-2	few	CASSRGESTGELFF	TGTGCCAGCAGCAGGGGGGAGAGCACCGGGGAGCTGTTTTTT
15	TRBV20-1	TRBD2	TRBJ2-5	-	CSALKGGGAVETQYF	TGCAGTGCCCTCAAAGGCGGGGGGGCCGTGGAGACCCAGTACTTC
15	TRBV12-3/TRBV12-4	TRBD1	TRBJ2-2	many	CASRPTGVNTGELFF	TGTGCCAGCAGACCTACAGGGGTCAACACCGGGGAGCTGTTTTTT
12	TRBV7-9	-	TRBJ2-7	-	CASSPELYEQYF	TGTGCCAGCAGCCCGGAACTCTACGAGCAGTACTTC
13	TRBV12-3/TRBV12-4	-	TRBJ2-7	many	CASTTRANYEQYF	TGTGCCAGCACTACCCGGGCCAACTACGAGCAGTACTTC
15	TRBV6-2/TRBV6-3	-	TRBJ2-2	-	CASSPTAVNTGELFF	TGTGCCAGCAGCCCGACCGCGGTGAACACCGGGGAGCTGTTTTTT
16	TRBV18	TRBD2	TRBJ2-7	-	CASSPGTSGRFYEQYF	TGTGCCAGCTCACCCGGGACTAGCGGGAGATTCTACGAGCAGTACTTC
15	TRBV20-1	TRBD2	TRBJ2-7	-	CSARGGLGSSYEQYF	TGCAGTGCTAGAGGCGGACTAGGGAGCTCCTACGAGCAGTACTTC
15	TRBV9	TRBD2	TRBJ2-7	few	CASSETGTSDYEQYF	TGTGCCAGCAGCGAAACCGGGACTAGCGACTACGAGCAGTACTTC
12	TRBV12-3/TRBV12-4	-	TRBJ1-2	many	CASRRTPGGYTF	TGTGCCAGCAGGAGAACTCCTGGCGGCTACACCTTC
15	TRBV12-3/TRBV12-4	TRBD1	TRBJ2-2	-	CASKTGGAGTGELFF	TGTGCCAGCAAAACAGGGGGCGCGGGCACCGGGGAGCTGTTTTTT
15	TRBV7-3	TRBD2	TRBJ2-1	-	CASSDGTSGYNEQFF	TGTGCCAGCAGCGACGGGACTAGCGGTTACAATGAGCAGTTCTTC
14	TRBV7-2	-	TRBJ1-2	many	CASSLEVGIYGYTF	TGTGCCAGCAGCTTAGAAGTCGGGATCTATGGCTACACCTTC
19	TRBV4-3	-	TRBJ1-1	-	CASSQGPIVKQTMNTEAFF	TGCGCCAGCAGCCAAGGCCCCATAGTGAAACAGACGATGAACACTGAAGCTTTCTTT
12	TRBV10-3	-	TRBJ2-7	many	CAISEREYEQYF	TGTGCCATCAGTGAGAGGGAGTACGAGCAGTACTTC
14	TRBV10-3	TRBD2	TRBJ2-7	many	CAISEGLAEHEQYF	TGTGCCATCAGTGAAGGACTAGCGGAACACGAGCAGTACTTC
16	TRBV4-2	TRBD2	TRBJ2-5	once	CASSQGTSASLWTQYF	TGTGCCAGCAGCCAGGGGACTAGCGCGAGTTTGTGGACCCAGTACTTC
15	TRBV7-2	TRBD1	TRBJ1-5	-	CASSSWTGGDQPQHF	TGTGCCAGCAGCTCCTGGACAGGGGGTGATCAGCCCCAGCATTTT
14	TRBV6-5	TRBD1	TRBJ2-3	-	CASRTGYRTDTQYF	TGTGCCAGCAGGACAGGGTACCGCACAGATACGCAGTATTTT
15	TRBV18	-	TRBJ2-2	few	CASSPNDRDTGELFF	TGTGCCAGCTCACCTAACGACAGAGACACCGGGGAGCTGTTTTTT
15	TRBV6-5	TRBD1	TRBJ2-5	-	CASSYGTGERETQYF	TGTGCCAGCAGTTACGGGACAGGGGAGCGAGAGACCCAGTACTTC
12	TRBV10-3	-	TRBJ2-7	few	CAAGRGREEQYF	TGTGCCGCGGGTCGGGGACGAGAAGAGCAGTACTTC
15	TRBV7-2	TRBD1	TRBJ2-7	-	CASSPWGTGGYEQYF	TGTGCCAGCTCCCCGTGGGGAACAGGGGGCTACGAGCAGTACTTC
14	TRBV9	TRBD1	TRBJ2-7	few	CASSLGQTPYEQYF	TGTGCCAGCAGCTTGGGACAGACCCCCTACGAGCAGTACTTC
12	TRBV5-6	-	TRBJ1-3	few	CASRDLRNTIYF	TGTGCCAGCAGGGACTTGAGAAACACCATATATTTT
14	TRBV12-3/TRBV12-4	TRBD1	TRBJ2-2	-	CASKNTGGTGELFF	TGTGCCAGCAAAAATACAGGGGGCACCGGGGAGCTGTTTTTT
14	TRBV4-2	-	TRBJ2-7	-	CASSQESALREQYF	TGTGCCAGCAGCCAAGAAAGTGCACTTCGCGAGCAGTACTTC
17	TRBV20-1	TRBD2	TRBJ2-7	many	CSASPGTSGRGGYEQYF	TGCAGTGCTAGTCCCGGGACTAGCGGGAGAGGCGGCTACGAGCAGTACTTC
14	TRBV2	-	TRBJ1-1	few	CASSEPVVGTEAFF	TGTGCCAGCAGTGAACCAGTGGTGGGGACTGAAGCTTTCTTT
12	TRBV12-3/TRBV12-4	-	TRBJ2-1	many	CASSRAGNEQFF	TGTGCCAGCAGTCGCGCAGGCAATGAGCAGTTCTTC
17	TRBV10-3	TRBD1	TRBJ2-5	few	CAISEGRQGARGETQYF	TGTGCCATCAGTGAAGGTCGACAGGGGGCGAGAGGGGAGACCCAGTACTTC
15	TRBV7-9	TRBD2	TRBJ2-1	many	CASSLALAEYNEQFF	TGTGCCAGCAGCTTAGCCCTAGCGGAGTACAATGAGCAGTTCTTC
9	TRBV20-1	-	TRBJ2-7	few	CSAQFEQYF	TGCAGTGCCCAGTTCGAGCAGTACTTC
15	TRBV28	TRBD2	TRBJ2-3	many	CASSSLAGTTDTQYF	TGTGCCAGCAGTTCCTTAGCGGGCACCACAGATACGCAGTATTTT
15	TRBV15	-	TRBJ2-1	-	CATSSGLAVYNEQFF	TGTGCCACCAGCAGCGGTTTAGCGGTTTACAATGAGCAGTTCTTC
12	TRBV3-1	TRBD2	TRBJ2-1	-	CASSPERGGKFF	TGTGCCAGCAGCCCCGAGCGGGGGGGCAAATTCTTC
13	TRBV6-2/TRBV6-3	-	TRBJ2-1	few	CASSYSGSNEQFF	TGTGCCAGCAGTTACTCGGGGTCCAATGAGCAGTTCTTC
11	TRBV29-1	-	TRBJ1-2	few	CSVVRDYGYTF	TGCAGCGTTGTACGGGACTATGGCTACACCTTC
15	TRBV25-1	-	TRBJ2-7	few	CASSERYRSSYEQYF	TGTGCCAGCAGTGAAAGATACAGAAGCTCCTACGAGCAGTACTTC
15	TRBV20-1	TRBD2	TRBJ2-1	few	CSAVGLAGSYNEQFF	TGCAGTGCTGTCGGACTAGCGGGTTCCTACAATGAGCAGTTCTTC
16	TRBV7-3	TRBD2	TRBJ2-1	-	CASSRTSGSPGNEQFF	TGTGCCAGCAGCCGGACTAGCGGGAGCCCGGGTAATGAGCAGTTCTTC
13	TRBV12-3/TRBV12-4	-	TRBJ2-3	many	CASSLTEGDTQYF	TGTGCCAGCAGTTTAACGGAGGGGGATACGCAGTATTTT
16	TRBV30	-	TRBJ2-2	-	CAWSLGGHAGTGELFF	TGTGCCTGGAGCTTGGGCGGTCACGCCGGTACCGGGGAGCTGTTTTTT
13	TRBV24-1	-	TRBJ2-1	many	CATSDFQIGEQFF	TGTGCCACCAGTGATTTCCAGATCGGTGAGCAGTTCTTC
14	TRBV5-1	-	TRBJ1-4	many	CASRKSTTNEKLFF	TGCGCCAGCAGAAAGTCTACAACTAATGAAAAACTGTTTTTT
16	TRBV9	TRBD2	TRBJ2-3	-	CASSVGAAGGPDTQYF	TGTGCCAGCAGCGTAGGGGCAGCGGGAGGTCCAGATACGCAGTATTTT